Given below is one T cell receptor beta chain in context. Produced via immunoSEQ multiplex PCR; TCRdb's table is partial and in-frame only. This repertoire shows around 67,000 clones, roughly 90% found once; its top ten account for more than 8%. The sample belongs to a study of T cell changes during pregnancy in multiple sclerosis. The sequence came from a female donor in good health, enrolled as a control in a pregnancy study. The sequenced sample was peripheral blood, obtained after pregnancy.

CDR3 sequence reads: CAWSVLPLRGTTEAFF. The CDR3, as DNA: TGTGCCTGGAGTGTACTCCCCCTAAGGGGGACGACTGAAGCTTTCTTT. The chain uses TRBV30 and TRBJ1-1; D is possibly TRBD1 (6 bases). This CDR3 region has 16 residues. Trimming stripped 0 bases from V and 5 bases from J, with 19 bases between. Germline V gene data show CDR1 as GTSNPN and CDR2 as SVGIG (reference sequence).